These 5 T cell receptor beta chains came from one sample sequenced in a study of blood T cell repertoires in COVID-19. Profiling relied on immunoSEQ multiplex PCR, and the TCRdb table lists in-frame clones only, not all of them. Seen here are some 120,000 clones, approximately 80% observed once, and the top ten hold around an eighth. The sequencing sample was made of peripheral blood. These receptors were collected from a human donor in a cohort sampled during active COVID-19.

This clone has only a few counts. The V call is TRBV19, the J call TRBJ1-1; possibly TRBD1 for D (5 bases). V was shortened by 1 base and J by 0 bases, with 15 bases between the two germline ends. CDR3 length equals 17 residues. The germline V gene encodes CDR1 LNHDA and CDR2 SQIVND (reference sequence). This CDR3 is CASSIGGAPNMNTEAFF. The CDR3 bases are TGTGCCAGTAGTATAGGCGGGGCGCCAAACATGAACACTGAAGCTTTCTTT.

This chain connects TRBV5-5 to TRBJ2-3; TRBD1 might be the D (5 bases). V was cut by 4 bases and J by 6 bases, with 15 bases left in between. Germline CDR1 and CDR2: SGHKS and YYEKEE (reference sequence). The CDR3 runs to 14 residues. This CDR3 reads CASSPLGPGDTQYF. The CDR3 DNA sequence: TGTGCCAGCAGCCCGCTGGGGCCCGGGGATACGCAGTATTTT.

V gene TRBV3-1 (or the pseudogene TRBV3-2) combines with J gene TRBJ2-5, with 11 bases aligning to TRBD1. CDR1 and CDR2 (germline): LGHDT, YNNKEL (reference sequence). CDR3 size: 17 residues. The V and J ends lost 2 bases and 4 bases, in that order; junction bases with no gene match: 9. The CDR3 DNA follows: TGTGCCAGCAGCCAAAGGATGGGACAGGGGGACGGAGAGACCCAGTACTTC. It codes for CASSQRMGQGDGETQYF.

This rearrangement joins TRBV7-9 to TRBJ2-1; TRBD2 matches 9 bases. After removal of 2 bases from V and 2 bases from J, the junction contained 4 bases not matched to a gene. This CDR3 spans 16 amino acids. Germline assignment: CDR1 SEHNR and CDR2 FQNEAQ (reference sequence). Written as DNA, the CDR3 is TGTGCCAGCAGCTTAAAGACTAGCGGAACCTACAATGAGCAGTTCTTC. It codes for CASSLKTSGTYNEQFF.

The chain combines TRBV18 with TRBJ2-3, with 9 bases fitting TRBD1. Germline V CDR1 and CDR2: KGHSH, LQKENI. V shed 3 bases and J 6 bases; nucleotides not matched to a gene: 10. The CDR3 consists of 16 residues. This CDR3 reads CASSPTGGEVRDTQYF. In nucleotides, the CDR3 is TGTGCCAGCTCACCTACAGGGGGCGAGGTGCGTGATACGCAGTATTTT.